This is a list of T cell receptor beta chains from one sample in a study of graft-versus-host responses after intestinal transplantation. Sequencing was performed with immunoSEQ multiplex PCR; in TCRdb, only in-frame clones are kept and a portion is missing. Among tens of thousands of clones listed, approximately 33% were seen once. The sequencing used alloreactive CD8+ T cells from a mixed lymphocyte reaction culture, collected before intestinal transplant. These receptors all stem from a human patient who received an intestinal transplant. CDR3s leave out the opening cysteine and the closing phenylalanine or tryptophan.

V gene: TRBV13; CDR3 length: 13; CDR3 protein: ASSPGTGRTGELF
V gene: TRBV5-4; CDR3 length: 13; CDR3 protein: ASSQGNRFTDTQY
V gene: TRBV6-1; CDR3 length: 12; CDR3 protein: ASSERTYNSPLH
V gene: TRBV5-4; CDR3 length: 11; CDR3 protein: ASSPGGRETQY
V gene: TRBV5-4; CDR3 length: 12; CDR3 protein: ASSLGLASYEQY
V gene: TRBV4-1; CDR3 length: 11; CDR3 protein: ASSRTAHPELF
V gene: TRBV10-2; CDR3 length: 9; CDR3 protein: ASSQGNEQY
V gene: TRBV4-1; CDR3 length: 12; CDR3 protein: ASSQSGYGYEQY
V gene: TRBV7-3; CDR3 length: 12; CDR3 protein: ASSFSLTPGSCF
V gene: TRBV6-1; CDR3 length: 10; CDR3 protein: ASRPLGTEAF
V gene: TRBV4-1; CDR3 length: 14; CDR3 protein: ASSHFAGGPYDEQF
V gene: TRBV9; CDR3 length: 13; CDR3 protein: ASSVGGGAYNEQF
V gene: TRBV6-6; CDR3 length: 10; CDR3 protein: ASSYGVYEQY
V gene: TRBV11-2; CDR3 length: 13; CDR3 protein: ASSHGLAGGLEQF
V gene: TRBV4-1; CDR3 length: 15; CDR3 protein: ASSQAKDGSTGTEAF
V gene: TRBV2; CDR3 length: 11; CDR3 protein: ASSETSTYEQY
V gene: TRBV5-1; CDR3 length: 12; CDR3 protein: ASSWDRWNTEAF
V gene: TRBV6-5; CDR3 length: 11; CDR3 protein: ASSPRGDTEAF
V gene: TRBV4-1; CDR3 length: 11; CDR3 protein: ASSPNRFYEQY
V gene: TRBV4-2; CDR3 length: 13; CDR3 protein: ASSPWLAGNNEQF
V gene: TRBV14; CDR3 length: 12; CDR3 protein: ASSLAGGGDTQY
V gene: TRBV6-5; CDR3 length: 10; CDR3 protein: ASSEATYEAF
V gene: TRBV11-2; CDR3 length: 13; CDR3 protein: ASSSGTGGQDEQY
V gene: TRBV7-6; CDR3 length: 15; CDR3 protein: ASSLIGGGIDQETQY
V gene: TRBV5-1; CDR3 length: 10; CDR3 protein: ASSLFSHEQF
V gene: TRBV6-6; CDR3 length: 12; CDR3 protein: ASSPLEGIYEQY
V gene: TRBV7-2; CDR3 length: 12; CDR3 protein: ASSSASGSYEQY
V gene: TRBV11-3; CDR3 length: 15; CDR3 protein: ASSSLPYLTAVTEAF
V gene: TRBV19; CDR3 length: 14; CDR3 protein: ASTLGVVSSTDTQY
V gene: TRBV27; CDR3 length: 12; CDR3 protein: ASSLLGQGYEQY